These 17 T cell receptor beta chains came from one sample sequenced in a study of T-cell memory formation after mild COVID-19. TCRdb itself ran the 5' RACE reads through MiXCR, one entry per CDR3 protein. There are hundreds of thousands of distinct CDR3 sequences in the sample; roughly 17% occur only once, and roughly 8% lies in the top ten. Sequenced material: PBMCs or a T cell subset sorted from them (not recorded which). The receptors shown here come from an adult woman who had mild COVID-19 (a few samples of this study predate the infection). Cell type and time point are not known.

This clonotype was observed a handful of times. V is TRBV7-8 and J is TRBJ2-7; D is possibly TRBD2 (5 bases). The germline CDR1 and CDR2 sequences are SGHVS and FQNEAQ. CDR3 length: 15 residues. Trimming took 6 bases from V and 3 from J, leaving 18 bases between them. The CDR3 DNA reads TGTGCCAGCAGTGGGAGCAGGTCTACCGTCTACGAGCAGTACTTC. It specifies CASSGSRSTVYEQYF.

This clonotype was seen more than once but under ten times. The rearrangement joins TRBV29-1 to TRBJ2-5; 7 bases line up with TRBD1. In germline, CDR1 is SQVTM, CDR2 ANQGSEA. CDR3 size: 13 residues. V lost 6 bases to trimming and J lost 6 bases; unmatched junction nucleotides: 10. The CDR3 loop is CSVSGTAIQTQYF. CDR3 in DNA: TGCAGCGTCTCCGGGACAGCCATCCAGACCCAGTACTTC.

The V gene is TRBV4-1, the J gene TRBJ2-3, with TRBD2 as a possible D gene (5 bases). The CDR3 spans 17 residues. CDR1 and CDR2 from the germline V gene are MGHRA and YSYEKL. V was clipped by 0 bases and J by 0 bases, with 13 bases between them. Here the CDR3 reads CASSQDPSGASTDTQYF. The DNA for the CDR3 is TGCGCCAGCAGCCAAGATCCGAGCGGAGCTAGCACAGATACGCAGTATTTT.

This clonotype was recorded a few times. V and J are TRBV9 and TRBJ1-1; no definite D call. The CDR3 consists of 14 residues. Germline V gene data show CDR1 as SGDLS and CDR2 as YYNGEE. V lost 2 bases to trimming and J lost 0 bases, with 8 bases between them. As DNA, the CDR3 is TGTGCCAGCAGCGTCGACGCCTTGAACACTGAAGCTTTCTTT. Amino acid sequence: CASSVDALNTEAFF. Full variable domain (missing parts from reference TRBV9 and TRBJ1-1): DSGVTQTPKHLITATGQRVTLRCSPRSGDLSVYWYQQSLDQGLQFLIQYYNGEERAKGNILERFSAQQFPDLHSELNLSSLELGDSALYFCASSVDALNTEAFFGQGTRLTVV.

V usage is TRBV6-1 and J usage is TRBJ2-4; D might be TRBD1 (5 bases). The CDR3 sequence is 15 residues long. Germline V gives CDR1 MNHNS, CDR2 SASEGT. V lost 2 bases, J lost 0 bases, and 8 bases lay in between. The CDR3 region is CASSEPRAAKNIQYF. CDR3 bases: TGTGCCAGCAGTGAACCCAGGGCAGCCAAAAACATTCAGTACTTC.

V and J are TRBV3-2 and TRBJ2-1; the table's D call, TRBD2, has no DNA check behind it. TRBV3-2 is termed a pseudogene. CDR3 length: 13 amino acids. The CDR3 nucleotides read TGTGCCAGCAGCCCCCGGACTAGCGATGAGCAGTTCTTC. Residues: CASSPRTSDEQFF.

The chain links TRBV6-2 or TRBV6-3 to TRBJ2-2, with 8 bases lining up with TRBD2. The CDR3 is 15 amino acids. J gave up 6 bases and V 7 bases, and 10 bases lay outside the gene matches. Looked up from germline, CDR1 is MNHEY and CDR2 is SVGEGT. CDR3 nucleotides: TGTGCCAGCAACCCCGGGACTAGGGCCGCCGGGGAGCTGTTTTTT. It encodes CASNPGTRAAGELFF.

This chain joins TRBV12-3 or TRBV12-4 and TRBJ2-5; D is unclear. Trimming removed 1 base from V and 8 bases from J, with 14 bases in between. CDR3 length: 14 residues. CDR3 sequence reads: CASSLGEFVTTQYF. CDR3 coding DNA: TGTGCCAGCAGTTTAGGAGAGTTCGTAACAACCCAGTACTTC.

This clonotype has at least ten counts. V and J are TRBV9 and TRBJ2-5; D gene unclear. The CDR3 is made up of 11 amino acids. The germline V gene has CDR1 SGDLS and CDR2 YYNGEE. The V end was cut by 0 bases, the J end by 3 bases, with 0 bases between. The CDR3 spells CASSVEETQYF. Here the CDR3 DNA reads TGTGCCAGCAGCGTAGAAGAGACCCAGTACTTC.

This clonotype was observed at least ten times. CDR3 sequence: CASSPVRGSEAFF. For the CDR3, the DNA is TGCGCCAGCAGCCCGGTGAGAGGATCTGAAGCTTTCTTT. The genes are TRBV5-1 and TRBJ1-1; no reliable D call. CDR3 length: 13 residues. V was pared by 4 bases and J by 6 bases, with 13 bases between. Germline V lookup: CDR1 SGHRS, CDR2 YFSETQ.

The gene calls are TRBV24-1 and TRBJ2-7; the match to TRBD1 covers 9 bases. Germline V gene sequence: CDR1 KGHDR, CDR2 SFDVKD. J gave up 3 bases and V 4 bases, and 6 bases lay outside the gene matches. The CDR3 contains 15 residues. The CDR3 DNA follows: TGTGCCACCAGTGACCCCGGGACAGGGCACTACGAGCAGTACTTC. Protein product: CATSDPGTGHYEQYF.

This clonotype was found once. The chain is built from TRBV4-1 and TRBJ1-1; a weak D match, TRBD1 (5 bases). The CDR3 runs to 17 residues. Germline V gene sequence: CDR1 MGHRA, CDR2 YSYEKL. V was cut by 1 base and J by 7 bases, with 22 bases left in between. DNA for the CDR3: TGCGCCAGCAGCCAAGTTCTGGGGCAGGGATCGGGCTATGAAGCTTTCTTT. Its translation is CASSQVLGQGSGYEAFF.

The chain employs TRBV20-1 and TRBJ2-3; D may correspond to TRBD1 or TRBD2 (5 bases each). The V and J ends lost 1 base and 3 bases respectively, with 14 bases between them. The germline V gene encodes CDR1 DFQATT and CDR2 SNEGSKA (reference sequence). The CDR3 consists of 15 residues. The CDR3: CSARVSLGATDTQYF. In nucleotides, the CDR3 is TGCAGTGCTAGAGTTTCGCTCGGGGCTACAGATACGCAGTATTTT.

This clonotype has only a few counts. This rearrangement joins TRBV7-9 to TRBJ2-2; TRBD2 is a possible D gene (5 bases). CDR1 and CDR2 (germline): SEHNR, FQNEAQ (reference sequence). CDR3 length equals 15 residues. V lost 7 bases and J lost 2, with 14 bases in between. The CDR3 DNA follows: TGTGCCAGCAATCCGGGAATTGGCAACACCGGGGAGCTGTTTTTT. Its protein is CASNPGIGNTGELFF. Full variable domain (missing parts from reference TRBV7-9 and TRBJ2-2): DTGVSQNPRHKITKRGQNVTFRCDPISEHNRLYWYRQTLGQGPEFLTYFQNEAQLEKSRLLSDRFSAERPKGSFSTLEIQRTEQGDSAMYLCASNPGIGNTGELFFGEGSRLTVL.

The chain is built from TRBV4-1 and TRBJ2-3; 12 nucleotides match TRBD2. V was clipped by 3 bases and J by 6 bases; unmatched bases: 4. Germline V gives CDR1 MGHRA, CDR2 YSYEKL. The CDR3 totals 15 residues. This CDR3 is CASSQLAGGPDTQYF. CDR3 nucleotides: TGCGCCAGCAGCCAGCTAGCGGGGGGGCCTGATACGCAGTATTTT.

This chain uses TRBV20-1 with TRBJ1-2, with 7 bases identical to TRBD1. The CDR3 is 12 amino acids. Per the germline V gene, CDR1 is DFQATT and CDR2 is SNEGSKA (reference sequence). The trim removed 1 base at V and 9 bases at J, leaving 5 bases unmatched. The CDR3 loop reads CSARGQGRSYTF. CDR3 DNA sequence: TGCAGTGCTAGAGGACAGGGACGGAGCTACACCTTC.

This clonotype turned up a few times. The V call is TRBV4-1, the J call TRBJ2-7, with a tentative D call TRBD1 (6 bases). Germline assignment: CDR1 MGHRA and CDR2 YSYEKL. V dropped 3 bases and J dropped 1 base, with 16 bases sitting between them. CDR3 size: 16 residues. The CDR3 protein is CASSQSGTRISYEQYF. Here the CDR3 DNA reads TGCGCCAGCAGCCAGTCCGGGACACGAATATCCTACGAGCAGTACTTC.